A selection of T cell receptor beta chains follows, all from one sample in a study of cytomegalovirus exposure and HLA in healthy donors. Assay used: immunoSEQ multiplex PCR; TCRdb lists only in-frame clones, some missing. The data show 180,000 or so clones, with around 80% seen just once and about 1.3% held by the top ten. The sequenced sample consisted of PBMCs. The receptors originated from a girl between 10 and 17 years old in good health and CMV-seropositive. Each CDR3 is given with its conserved first and last residue. A D gene is named only where the DNA matches it firmly. Part of the rows lack a size; the others show once, few, many or a class for expanded clones.

v_gene	j_gene	d_gene	abundance	CDR3nt	CDR3aa
TRBV30	TRBJ2-2	TRBD2	NA	TGTGCCTGGGGGTCGGGACTAGCGGGATCGGCCGGGGAGCTGTTTTTT	CAWGSGLAGSAGELFF
TRBV7-2	TRBJ1-2	TRBD1	NA	TGTGCCAGCAGCTTCACAGGGGGCGGAAACTATGGCTACACCTTC	CASSFTGGGNYGYTF
TRBV4-2	TRBJ1-2	NA	NA	TGTGCCAGCAGCCAAGGAGCCGGGGGAAATGGCTACACCTTC	CASSQGAGGNGYTF
TRBV18	TRBJ2-7	TRBD1	NA	TGTGCCAGCTCACCGGGACAGAGCTCCTACGAGCAGTACTTC	CASSPGQSSYEQYF
TRBV6-4	TRBJ2-7	NA	NA	TGTGCCAGCAGTGACCGACAGTCCTACGAGCAGTACTTC	CASSDRQSYEQYF
TRBV30	TRBJ1-1	TRBD1	NA	TGTGCCGCGACAGGGCCGTTGGAGAACACTGAAGCTTTCTTT	CAATGPLENTEAFF
TRBV5-6	TRBJ1-5	TRBD1	NA	TGTGCCAGCAGCCTCGGGACAGGGAAGAGCAATCAGCCCCAGCATTTT	CASSLGTGKSNQPQHF
TRBV2	TRBJ2-7	NA	NA	TGTGCCAGCAGCCCCTGGGGGGTCACCTACGAGCAGTACTTC	CASSPWGVTYEQYF
TRBV7-2	TRBJ2-5	NA	few	TGTGCCAGCAGCTTAGACTATCAAGAGACCCAGTACTTC	CASSLDYQETQYF
TRBV19	TRBJ1-1	TRBD1	NA	TGTGCCAGTAGTATAGCGGGACAGGGGGCGAACACTGAAGCTTTCTTT	CASSIAGQGANTEAFF
TRBV11-2	TRBJ1-1	TRBD1	NA	TGTGCCAGCAGCTTAGTCCCGCAGGGGGGCACTGAAGCTTTCTTT	CASSLVPQGGTEAFF
TRBV19	TRBJ2-3	NA	once	TGTGCCAGTAGTATTCGGGTCCTAACGGAGTACACAGATACGCAGTATTTT	CASSIRVLTEYTDTQYF
TRBV5-1	TRBJ2-2	TRBD2	NA	TGCGCCAGCAGACCCGGGACTACGAACACCGGGGAGCTGTTTTTT	CASRPGTTNTGELFF
TRBV14	TRBJ2-7	TRBD2	NA	TGTGCCAGCAGCCCAGCGGGGTCCTACGAGCAGTACTTC	CASSPAGSYEQYF
TRBV5-6	TRBJ1-2	TRBD1	NA	TGTGCCAGCAGCACCGGGACAGGGGAAGGAATTTCTGGCTACACCTTC	CASSTGTGEGISGYTF
TRBV6-1	TRBJ1-2	NA	NA	TGTGCCAGCAGTGGACAATCTCAGGTGCCGAACTATGGCTACACCTTC	CASSGQSQVPNYGYTF
TRBV13	TRBJ2-7	NA	NA	TGTGCCAGCAGCTGCCAGGACATCTCCTACGAGCAGTACTTC	CASSCQDISYEQYF
TRBV7-9	TRBJ1-1	NA	NA	TGTGCCAGCAGCTTTTCCGCCGGTCTCACTGAAGCTTTCTTT	CASSFSAGLTEAFF
TRBV4-3	TRBJ2-1	TRBD2	NA	TGCGCCAGCAGCCAAGATTTAGCGGGAAGGAATGAGCAGTTCTTC	CASSQDLAGRNEQFF
TRBV18	TRBJ1-1	NA	NA	TGTGCCAGCTCACCACCTAGCCTTCGGGTGAACACTGAAGCTTTCTTT	CASSPPSLRVNTEAFF
TRBV19	TRBJ2-3	NA	NA	TGTGCCAGTAGTAACTTCTTAGATACGCAGTATTTT	CASSNFLDTQYF
TRBV4-2	TRBJ1-3	NA	NA	TGTGCCAGCAGCCAAGATCTGTCAGGAGGAAACACCATATATTTT	CASSQDLSGGNTIYF
TRBV10-3	TRBJ1-1	NA	few	TGTGCCACCTGGGACACCAAGTCGCACACTGAAGCTTTCTTT	CATWDTKSHTEAFF
TRBV30	TRBJ2-1	NA	NA	TGTGCCTGGAGTATCGGTGCCTACAATGAGCAGTTCTTC	CAWSIGAYNEQFF
TRBV7-9	TRBJ2-3	TRBD1	NA	TGTGCCAGCAGCCCGGACAGGGGGACAGATACGCAGTATTTT	CASSPDRGTDTQYF
TRBV7-2	TRBJ2-7	TRBD2	once	TGTGCCAGCAGCTTAAGCGGGAGTAGTACCTACGAGCAGTACTTC	CASSLSGSSTYEQYF
TRBV27	TRBJ2-1	NA	NA	TGTGCCAGCAGTCTGCGACAGGCCTCCTACAATGAGCAGTTCTTC	CASSLRQASYNEQFF
TRBV25-1	TRBJ2-4	NA	NA	TGTGCCAGCAGAGGTAGGGACAACACCAAAAACATTCAGTACTTC	CASRGRDNTKNIQYF
TRBV18	TRBJ1-5	NA	NA	TGTGCCAGCTCCGTCCTCCCCGGGGAACAGCCCCAGCATTTT	CASSVLPGEQPQHF
TRBV10-1	TRBJ2-3	TRBD1	NA	TGCGCCAGCAGTGAGTCAGGGACAGGGAAGGAGTATTTT	CASSESGTGKEYF
TRBV23-1	TRBJ2-7	NA	NA	TGCGCCAGCAGTCTCCCGCTGAGCTCCTACGAGCAGTACTTC	CASSLPLSSYEQYF
TRBV10-3	TRBJ2-7	TRBD2	NA	TGTGCCATCAGGGGGACTAGCGGGGCTACCTACGAGCAGTACTTC	CAIRGTSGATYEQYF
TRBV2	TRBJ1-5	TRBD1	NA	TGTGCCAGCAGCGACGACAGGGGGAATCAGCCCCAGCATTTT	CASSDDRGNQPQHF
TRBV5-4	TRBJ1-4	TRBD1	NA	TGTGCCAGCACGAGACGCACTAGGACAGGGGAAGATGAAAAACTGTTTTTT	CASTRRTRTGEDEKLFF
TRBV25-1	TRBJ2-1	TRBD2	NA	TGTGCCAGCAGTGAATGGGGGACTAGCGGCCCTTACAATGAGCAGTTCTTC	CASSEWGTSGPYNEQFF
TRBV5-1	TRBJ2-1	NA	NA	TGCGCCAGCAGCTTGGTTGCGGACAGCTACAATGAGCAGTTCTTC	CASSLVADSYNEQFF
TRBV29-1	TRBJ2-5	TRBD2	NA	TGCAGCGTTGATGGACTAGCGGGAGCTCGGGAGACCCAGTACTTC	CSVDGLAGARETQYF
TRBV27	TRBJ1-4	TRBD1	NA	TGTGCCAGCAGTTCTCGACAGGGGGCGACTAATGAAAAACTGTTTTTT	CASSSRQGATNEKLFF
TRBV29-1	TRBJ2-7	TRBD2	once	TGCAGCGTTGGATCTAGCGGGAGGGCCGCCTACGAGCAGTACTTC	CSVGSSGRAAYEQYF
TRBV6-1	TRBJ1-2	NA	NA	TGTGCAGGAGGGATTAACTATGGCTACACCTTC	CAGGINYGYTF
TRBV5-1	TRBJ2-1	TRBD2	NA	TGCGCCAGCAGCCCCAACATAGCGGGAGTGTCGTATGAGCAGTTCTTC	CASSPNIAGVSYEQFF
TRBV30	TRBJ2-5	NA	NA	TGTGCCTGGTCCGGGAAGGAGACCCAGTACTTC	CAWSGKETQYF
TRBV15	TRBJ2-7	TRBD2	NA	TGTGCCACTAGCGGGAGCAACTACGAGCAGTACTTC	CATSGSNYEQYF
TRBV2	TRBJ2-1	NA	NA	TGTGCCAGCAGGGAGGGGGGGCCGTTCTTC	CASREGGPFF
TRBV6-1	TRBJ1-5	TRBD1	NA	TGTGCCAGCAGCCAGGGGGCGGTTAGCAATCAGCCCCAGCATTTT	CASSQGAVSNQPQHF
TRBV28	TRBJ2-7	NA	NA	TGTGCCAGCAGTATCTTGGTTTTTGGGGCGATCTACGAGCAGTACTTC	CASSILVFGAIYEQYF
TRBV6-5	TRBJ2-7	TRBD1	NA	TGTGCCAGCAGTTACCTTGGACAGGGGGCCCCCTACGAGCAGTACTTC	CASSYLGQGAPYEQYF
TRBV7-2	TRBJ1-2	TRBD1	NA	TGTGCCAGCAGCTATGGGACAGTCTATGGCTACACCTTC	CASSYGTVYGYTF
TRBV27	TRBJ2-1	TRBD1	NA	TGTGCCAGCAGTTCTCCGGGACAGGGGATAGATGAGCAGTTCTTC	CASSSPGQGIDEQFF
TRBV27	TRBJ1-1	TRBD1	NA	TGTGCCAGCACTCCGGGACAGTGGAACACTGAAGCTTTCTTT	CASTPGQWNTEAFF
TRBV7-2	TRBJ2-1	TRBD1	NA	TGTGCCAGCAGCCTGCGGGACAGGGACCACCTATCCTACAATGAGCAGTTCTTC	CASSLRDRDHLSYNEQFF
TRBV7-9	TRBJ2-7	NA	NA	TGTGCCAGCAGCTTACGGAGCGACGAGCAGTACTTC	CASSLRSDEQYF
TRBV7-8	TRBJ1-5	NA	NA	TGTGCCAGCAGCTCCCCAGGGATGGGGTACGGCAATCAGCCCCAGCATTTT	CASSSPGMGYGNQPQHF
TRBV9	TRBJ2-7	TRBD1	NA	TGTGCCAGCAGCGTAGAGACAGGGAACATCTACGAGCAGTACTTC	CASSVETGNIYEQYF
TRBV7-2	TRBJ2-7	TRBD1	few	TGTGCCAGCAGCCCCCAGACAGGGATCTCCTACGAGCAGTACTTC	CASSPQTGISYEQYF